What follows are 23 T cell receptor beta chains derived from one specimen sequenced in a study of cytomegalovirus exposure and HLA in healthy donors. Primers: 60 Vbeta forward and 13 Jbeta reverse. Here immunoSEQ multiplex PCR was the method, and the copy in TCRdb shows in-frame clones only, minus some. Of 150,000 to 200,000 clones listed, 75% to 90% were seen once; the top ten hold approximately 2%. Sequencing was performed on PBMCs. All receptors derive from a human donor in good health.

V usage is TRBV6-5 and J usage is TRBJ1-1, with TRBD1 identical over 7 bases. The CDR3 spans 15 residues. Germline CDR1 MNHEY, CDR2 SVGAGI. Trimming cost V 7 bases and J 1 base; bases outside gene matches: 9. CDR3 sequence reads: CASIPPGTANTEAFF. The DNA for the CDR3 is TGTGCCAGCATTCCCCCCGGGACAGCGAACACTGAAGCTTTCTTT.

This clone was picked up a small number of times. The J gene is TRBJ2-5, the V gene TRBV25-1, with D unresolved. The CDR3 has 11 residues. Per germline, CDR1 MGHDK and CDR2 SYGVNS. The V end was cut by 8 bases, the J end by 4 bases, with 8 bases between. The CDR3 protein is CASGHSETQYF. CDR3 sequence (DNA): TGTGCCAGCGGTCACTCAGAGACCCAGTACTTC.

V and J are TRBV5-1 and TRBJ1-4; D is undetermined. CDR3 length: 13 amino acids. Germline lookup yields CDR1 SGHRS and CDR2 YFSETQ. Trimming stripped 1 base from V and 8 bases from J, with 9 bases between. CDR3 region: CASSLLGGEKLFF. CDR3 DNA sequence: TGCGCCAGCAGCTTGTTGGGAGGCGAAAAACTGTTTTTT.

The J gene is TRBJ1-3, the V gene TRBV12-5; D call uncertain. V lost 3 bases, J lost 3 bases, and 12 bases lay in between. The CDR3 sequence is 15 residues long. Germline V gives CDR1 LGHNT, CDR2 FRNRAP. The CDR3 region has the DNA TGTGCTAGTGGTTTTAGAGGAGGACTTGGAAACACCATATATTTT. Its translation: CASGFRGGLGNTIYF.

J is TRBJ1-6 and V is TRBV6-5; no definite D call. This CDR3 has 14 residues. V was clipped by 7 bases and J by 8 bases, with 15 bases between them. Germline V gene data show CDR1 as MNHEY and CDR2 as SVGAGI. The CDR3 loop reads CASTTRFGDSPLHF. CDR3 sequence (DNA): TGTGCCAGCACCACTCGGTTCGGTGATTCACCCCTCCACTTT.

The V call is TRBV2, the J call TRBJ2-7; 11 bases match TRBD2. This CDR3 comprises 15 residues. V lost 6 bases, J lost 3 bases, and 7 bases stayed unmatched. Germline CDR1 reads SNHLY; CDR2 reads FYNNEI. This chain's CDR3 is CASSEPGLAGYEQYF. CDR3 DNA: TGTGCCAGCAGCGAACCCGGACTAGCGGGCTACGAGCAGTACTTC.

V gene TRBV7-9 combines with J gene TRBJ2-7, with TRBD1 as a possible D gene (5 bases). The length of the CDR3 is 16 residues. Trimming pared 2 bases from V and 2 bases from J, leaving 16 bases between. The V gene's germline CDR1 is SEHNR and CDR2 FQNEAQ (reference sequence). For the CDR3, the DNA is TGTGCCAGCAGCTTAATCGGCAAACAGGCAACCTACGAGCAGTACTTC. Translation: CASSLIGKQATYEQYF. The full variable domain, completed using reference TRBV7-9 and TRBJ2-7, is DTGVSQNPRHKITKRGQNVTFRCDPISEHNRLYWYRQTLGQGPEFLTYFQNEAQLEKSRLLSDRFSAERPKGSFSTLEIQRTEQGDSAMYLCASSLIGKQATYEQYFGPGTRLTVT.

This clone was found a few times. This chain links TRBV11-3 with TRBJ2-3; TRBD1 agrees at 8 bases. V dropped 0 bases and J dropped 3; count of bases not matched to a gene: 2. The CDR3 contains 15 residues. Germline CDR1 reads SGHNT; CDR2 reads YENEEA. The CDR3 DNA follows: TGTGCCAGCAGCTTAGAGGGACAGGCGACAGATACGCAGTATTTT. It translates to CASSLEGQATDTQYF.

The rearrangement joins TRBV4-2 to TRBJ2-1; TRBD2 agrees at 11 bases. Trimming removed 6 bases from V and 7 bases from J; junction bases left unmatched: 11. The CDR3 is 16 residues long. CDR1 and CDR2 (germline): LGHNA, YNFKEQ. In DNA form, the CDR3 reads TGTGCCAGCAGAAGGCCCGGGACTAGCGGAGTAAATGAGCAGTTCTTC. Protein: CASRRPGTSGVNEQFF.

This clone was recorded a few times. V is TRBV2 and J is TRBJ1-1; possible D gene TRBD1, 6 bases. Trimming cost V 6 bases and J 2 bases, with 13 bases left between them. From germline, CDR1 is SNHLY and CDR2 FYNNEI. CDR3 length: 14 residues. CDR3 sequence reads: CASRNRVGNTEAFF. CDR3 nucleotides: TGTGCCAGCAGGAACAGGGTAGGAAACACTGAAGCTTTCTTT. Combining the CDR3 with reference TRBV2 and TRBJ1-1 gives the whole variable domain EPEVTQTPSHQVTQMGQEVILRCVPISNHLYFYWYRQILGQKVEFLVSFYNNEISEKSEIFDDQFSVERPDGSNFTLKIRSTKLEDSAMYFCASRNRVGNTEAFFGQGTRLTVV.

J is TRBJ1-2 and V is TRBV29-1; D uncertain. V shed 0 bases and J shed 8 bases, with 16 bases lying between them. The V gene's germline CDR1 is SQVTM and CDR2 ANQGSEA. There are 14 residues in the CDR3. The chain's CDR3 is CSVEDGAGSWGYTF. CDR3 in DNA: TGCAGCGTTGAAGATGGTGCAGGATCATGGGGCTACACCTTC. Full variable domain (remainder filled in from reference TRBV29-1 and TRBJ1-2): SAVISQKPSRDICQRGTSLTIQCQVDSQVTMMFWYRQQPGQSLTLIATANQGSEATYESGFVIDKFPISRPNLTFSTLTVSNMSPEDSSIYLCSVEDGAGSWGYTFGSGTRLTVV.

The chain joins TRBV29-1 to TRBJ2-3, with 8 nucleotides matching TRBD1. The CDR3 consists of 15 residues. J lost 5 bases, V lost 2 bases, and 9 bases had no gene match. CDR1 is SQVTM, CDR2 ANQGSEA, per germline. CDR3 amino acids: CSVEYPGQVKDTQYF. CDR3 sequence (DNA): TGCAGCGTTGAATATCCGGGACAGGTCAAAGATACGCAGTATTTT.

This clone was picked up a small number of times. The chain carries TRBV9 and TRBJ2-5; 8 positions agree with TRBD1. CDR3 length: 18 residues. Germline V gene sequence: CDR1 SGDLS, CDR2 YYNGEE. With 3 bases clipped from V and 2 bases from J, the junction kept 15 bases outside the gene matches. This CDR3 reads CASSAYGGTGGTQETQYF. CDR3 nucleotides: TGTGCCAGCAGCGCCTATGGGGGGACAGGTGGAACTCAAGAGACCCAGTACTTC.

This sequence joins TRBV7-2 and TRBJ2-1; 8 nucleotides line up with TRBD2. The CDR3 runs 15 residues. With 3 bases clipped from V and 9 bases from J, the junction kept 10 bases outside the gene matches. Germline values: CDR1 SGHTA, CDR2 FQGNSA. The CDR3 region is CASSLAGGPPIEQFF. DNA for the CDR3: TGTGCCAGCAGCTTGGCGGGGGGCCCCCCAATTGAGCAGTTCTTC.

J is TRBJ2-7 and V is TRBV6-5, with D possibly being TRBD2 (5 bases). V was pared by 2 bases and J by 4 bases, with 9 bases between. Germline V lookup: CDR1 MNHEY, CDR2 SVGAGI. CDR3 length: 13 residues. This CDR3 reads CASSYDYLYEQYF. CDR3 coding DNA: TGTGCCAGCAGTTACGACTACCTTTACGAGCAGTACTTC.

Here the CDR3 DNA reads TGTGCCAGCGGAAGAACGGGACAGGGTGGCGAGCAGTACTTC. This translates into CASGRTGQGGEQYF. V is TRBV6-5 and J is TRBJ2-7; 9 nucleotides line up with TRBD1. In germline, CDR1 is MNHEY, CDR2 SVGAGI. The V gene end was trimmed by 8 bases and the J gene end by 6 bases; junction bases not matched to a gene: 11. CDR3 length: 14 amino acids.

This clone is a singleton in its sample. The chain carries TRBV4-1 and TRBJ1-2, with TRBD1 matching over 7 bases. This CDR3 region has 14 residues. Per the germline V gene, CDR1 is MGHRA and CDR2 is YSYEKL. The V gene end was trimmed by 4 bases and the J gene end by 4 bases; junction bases not matched to a gene: 6. The CDR3 reads CASSRGQEFYGYTF. DNA for the CDR3: TGCGCCAGCAGCCGCGGACAGGAGTTCTATGGCTACACCTTC.

The chain couples TRBV6-6 to TRBJ1-1, with D possibly matching TRBD1 (5 bases). CDR3 length equals 13 residues. V dropped 7 bases and J dropped 3 bases, with 12 bases sitting between them. Germline loops: CDR1 MNHNY, CDR2 SVGAGI (reference sequence). The CDR3 nucleotides are TGTGCCAGCACCGGCCAGGGATACACTGAAGCTTTCTTT. As protein: CASTGQGYTEAFF.

The CDR3 nucleotides are TGTGCCAGCAGCTTTATGTTGGGGGCCGCCTACAATGAGCAGTTCTTC. Translation: CASSFMLGAAYNEQFF. The rearrangement joins TRBV7-2 to TRBJ2-1; D might be TRBD1 (6 bases). V was pared by 3 bases and J by 2 bases, with 14 bases between. The CDR3 totals 16 residues. CDR1 SGHTA and CDR2 FQGNSA come from the germline V gene.

The chain carries TRBV28 and TRBJ2-7; 10 bases map to TRBD1. The CDR3 is 14 amino acids. The germline V gene encodes CDR1 MDHEN and CDR2 SYDVKM. Trimming took 2 bases from V and 7 from J; bases not matched to a gene: 5. CDR3 protein: CASSLPGTGAEQYF. The CDR3 region has the DNA TGTGCCAGCAGTTTACCCGGGACAGGGGCAGAGCAGTACTTC. The full variable domain, rest sourced from reference TRBV28 and TRBJ2-7, is DVKVTQSSRYLVKRTGEKVFLECVQDMDHENMFWYRQDPGLGLRLIYFSYDVKMKEKGDIPEGYSVSREKKERFSLILESASTNQTSMYLCASSLPGTGAEQYFGPGTRLTVT.

The chain has TRBV5-6 and TRBJ2-3, with 10 nucleotides matching TRBD2. The trim removed 2 bases at V and 4 bases at J, leaving 1 base unmatched. Germline loops: CDR1 SGHDT, CDR2 YYEEEE. The length of the CDR3 is 14 residues. In DNA form, the CDR3 reads TGTGCCAGCAGCTTAAGCGGGGGGGCAGATACGCAGTATTTT. Its protein is CASSLSGGADTQYF.

This clone was counted only a few times. The J gene is TRBJ2-1, the V gene TRBV19; D not resolved. Per the germline V gene, CDR1 is LNHDA and CDR2 is SQIVND (reference sequence). With 1 base removed from V and 8 bases from J, the gap between germline ends came to 9 bases. The CDR3 has 13 residues. CDR3 nucleotide sequence: TGTGCCAGTAGTATAGGGGTGGGCTATGAGCAGTTCTTC. This translates into CASSIGVGYEQFF.

This chain links TRBV6-6 with TRBJ2-1; TRBD2 might be the D (6 bases). Germline lookup yields CDR1 MNHNY and CDR2 SVGAGI (reference sequence). Trimming took off 11 bases at V and 0 bases at J, with 17 bases between the two ends. This CDR3 comprises 15 residues. CDR3 coding DNA: TGTGCCTCGTCGGGGGAAAGGAGCTCCTACAATGAGCAGTTCTTC. Protein: CASSGERSSYNEQFF.